The following is a T cell receptor beta chain sequence with its context. Its specificity is unknown. This specimen belongs to a study of blood T cells in healthy people across ages. The study, taken as a whole, reports: TCR beta diversity tracked closely with naive T cell percentage.

Together with a sample-barcoded 5' primer, a J-beta primer mix was included in a second PCR lasting about 6 to 11 cycles. The authors tagged each cDNA molecule using a template-switch adaptor with 12 random nucleotides. TCRdb recomputed calls from the 5' RACE reads with MiXCR, one row per CDR3 protein. The data show approximately 800,000 distinct CDR3 sequences, roughly 50% seen once. Germline V gene lookup returns CDR1 SGHTA and CDR2 FQGNSA. The junction had 9 bases not matched to a gene; V was cut back by 0 bases and J by 10 bases. The CDR3 extends over 15 amino acids. The receptor comes from a man aged 80 or over in good health. The chain employs TRBV7-2 and TRBJ2-1, with 7 positions matching TRBD2. Specimen: blood. The CDR3 DNA reads as TGTGCCAGCAGCTTAGCGGCGGGAGAACCCTACGAGCAGTTCTTC. Translated: CASSLAAGEPYEQFF.